These 17 T cell receptor beta chains share one sample of origin, sequenced in a study of blood T cells in healthy people across ages. A sample-barcoded 5' primer and a J-beta primer mix were used in a second PCR of about 7 to 12 cycles. TCRdb re-called the 5' RACE reads with MiXCR, one entry per CDR3 protein. The sample includes more than 650,000 distinct CDR3 sequences, 22% of them seen just once. The sequencing input was blood. The receptors here all came from a man between 65 and 80 years old in good health.

The chain uses TRBV12-3 or TRBV12-4 and TRBJ1-2; D gene ambiguous. CDR3 length: 16 amino acids. Trimming removed 6 bases from V and 2 bases from J, with 19 bases in between. This CDR3 reads CASSLPGGKRNYGYTF. CDR3 DNA: TGTGCCAGCAGCCTCCCTGGAGGAAAACGAAACTATGGCTACACCTTC.

This clonotype was found a few times. The J gene is TRBJ2-3, the V gene TRBV11-2; D possibly matches TRBD1 or TRBD2 (5 bases each). The V gene lost 0 bases and the J gene lost 10 bases, with 17 bases spanning the gap. In germline, CDR1 is SGHAT, CDR2 FQNNGV. The CDR3 runs to 15 residues. The DNA for the CDR3 is TGTGCCAGCAGCTTAGATGGGGTGGGGACCGGGGCGCAGTATTTT. Protein: CASSLDGVGTGAQYF. The full variable domain, rest sourced from reference TRBV11-2 and TRBJ2-3, is EAGVAQSPRYKIIEKRQSVAFWCNPISGHATLYWYQQILGQGPKLLIQFQNNGVVDDSQLPKDRFSAERLKGVDSTLKIQPAKLEDSAVYLCASSLDGVGTGAQYFGPGTRLTVL.

The chain has TRBV21-1 and TRBJ1-1; whether TRBD1, the table's D call, matches the DNA was not checked. TRBV21-1 is deemed a pseudogene. CDR3 length equals 15 residues. In nucleotides, the CDR3 is TGTGCCAGCAGCGGCCTTAAAGGGGTTGACACTGAAGCTTTCTTT. Translating gives CASSGLKGVDTEAFF.

This clonotype was seen ten or more times. The V and J genes are TRBV7-2 and TRBJ2-1, with 14 bases aligning to TRBD2. Germline V gene sequence: CDR1 SGHTA, CDR2 FQGNSA. This CDR3 is 15 amino acids long. Unmatched junction bases numbered 6, after V lost 4 bases and J lost 10 bases. The CDR3 DNA is TGTGCCAGCAGCTCGACTAGCGGGAGGGCAGGGGAGCAGTTCTTC. It translates to CASSSTSGRAGEQFF.

This clonotype has a count of ten or more. The V and J genes are TRBV9 and TRBJ2-1, with a weak D call TRBD1 (6 bases). With 4 bases removed from V and 1 base from J, the gap between germline ends came to 18 bases. This CDR3 has 17 amino acids. CDR1 and CDR2 from the germline V gene are SGDLS and YYNGEE. In DNA form, the CDR3 reads TGTGCCAGCAGCACTTCCCTCCAGGGGCTGTCCTACAATGAGCAGTTCTTC. Protein product: CASSTSLQGLSYNEQFF. The whole variable domain, filled in from reference TRBV9 and TRBJ2-1, reads DSGVTQTPKHLITATGQRVTLRCSPRSGDLSVYWYQQSLDQGLQFLIQYYNGEERAKGNILERFSAQQFPDLHSELNLSSLELGDSALYFCASSTSLQGLSYNEQFFGPGTRLTVL.

In regard to this clonotype: The CDR3 carries no conserved terminal phenylalanine or tryptophan, so it likely arises from a read error. The chain employs TRBV7-8 and TRBJ2-1; 8 positions agree with TRBD1. The DNA end lines up better with TRBJ2-7; the J call may be wrong. Germline V gene lookup returns CDR1 SGHVS and CDR2 FQNEAQ. The CDR3 extends over 15 amino acids. CDR3 protein: CASSLERTGNYEQYL. The CDR3 DNA sequence: TGTGCCAGCAGCTTGGAGCGGACAGGGAACTACGAGCAGTACCTC.

The V and J genes are TRBV7-9 and TRBJ2-7, with 8 bases lining up with TRBD1. Losses at the gene ends were 2 bases for V and 4 bases for J; bases not matched to a gene: 7. The length of the CDR3 is 15 residues. CDR1 and CDR2 from the germline V gene are SEHNR and FQNEAQ (reference sequence). The CDR3 nucleotides read TGTGCCAGCAGCTTATCGCAGGGGGCGATTTACGAGCAGTACTTC. Amino acids: CASSLSQGAIYEQYF.

This clonotype showed up just a few times. This chain links TRBV27 with TRBJ1-5; 7 nucleotides agree with TRBD1. This CDR3 comprises 16 residues. CDR1 is MNHEY, CDR2 SMNVEV, per germline (reference sequence). The V segment lost 6 bases and the J segment 1 base; nucleotides outside the gene matches: 9. DNA for the CDR3: TGTGCCAGCAGAAGCCTACAGGGGATGAGCAATCAGCCCCAGCATTTT. It encodes CASRSLQGMSNQPQHF.

This rearrangement joins TRBV6-6 to TRBJ2-7; no clear D gene. V dropped 5 bases and J dropped 9 bases, with 14 bases sitting between them. The CDR3 totals 12 residues. CDR1 and CDR2 (germline): MNHNY, SVGAGI (reference sequence). The CDR3 region is CASSRTPPAQYF. The CDR3 region has the DNA TGTGCCAGCAGTCGAACTCCACCCGCGCAGTACTTC.

The table lists this clonotype with a few counts. The chain has TRBV20-1 and TRBJ2-3; D ambiguous. From germline, CDR1 is DFQATT and CDR2 SNEGSKA (reference sequence). The V end lost 0 bases, the J end lost 7 bases, and 8 bases lay between the germline ends. This CDR3 comprises 12 residues. CDR3 nucleotides: TGCAGTGCTAGAGATGACTCTTATACGCAGTATTTT. It translates to CSARDDSYTQYF.

The rearrangement joins TRBV5-5 to TRBJ2-3; maybe TRBD1 (5 bases). The CDR3 runs to 15 residues. CDR1 and CDR2 (germline): SGHKS, YYEKEE (reference sequence). V shed 4 bases and J shed 5 bases, with 17 bases lying between them. DNA for the CDR3: TGTGCCAGCAGCCCCGGGCCCTCAAGGGGAGATACGCAGTATTTT. Translating gives CASSPGPSRGDTQYF. Full variable domain (rest looked up from reference TRBV5-5 and TRBJ2-3): DAGVTQSPTHLIKTRGQQVTLRCSPISGHKSVSWYQQVLGQGPQFIFQYYEKEERGRGNFPDRFSARQFPNYSSELNVNALLLGDSALYLCASSPGPSRGDTQYFGPGTRLTVL.

Concerning this clonotype itself: One end of the junction is discordant with germline, which a read error may explain. The genes are TRBV15 and TRBJ1-6; D remains ambiguous. The CDR3 contains 14 residues. Germline V gene sequence: CDR1 LNHNV, CDR2 YYDKDF (reference sequence). CDR3 region: CATSRDAGSSPLHF. CDR3 coding DNA: TGCGCCACCAGCAGAGATGCGGGGTCCTCACCCCTCCACTTT.

This sequence joins TRBV28 and TRBJ2-1; D unresolved. Germline-derived CDR1 and CDR2 are MDHEN and SYDVKM. CDR3 length equals 14 residues. V was shortened by 7 bases and J by 9 bases, with 19 bases between the two germline ends. CDR3 sequence reads: CASNGPLGLGEQFF. CDR3 sequence (DNA): TGTGCCAGCAACGGACCCTTAGGTTTAGGTGAGCAGTTCTTC.

The rearrangement uses TRBV20-1 and TRBJ1-1, with D possibly being TRBD1 (5 bases). V lost 0 bases and J lost 6, with 14 bases in between. The CDR3 runs to 14 residues. Germline V lookup: CDR1 DFQATT, CDR2 SNEGSKA (reference sequence). The CDR3 nucleotides read TGCAGTGCTAGAGATCCGGCAGGGAAGCCTGAAGCTTTCTTT. Translation: CSARDPAGKPEAFF.

This clonotype was observed a few times. The V gene is TRBV18, the J gene TRBJ1-1; possibly TRBD1 for D (6 bases). The V and J ends lost 1 base and 5 bases respectively, with 11 bases between them. The CDR3 loop spans 14 amino acids. Germline V gene data show CDR1 as KGHSH and CDR2 as LQKENI. The CDR3 protein is CASSPQRGRTEAFF. The CDR3 bases are TGTGCCAGCTCACCACAGCGGGGGCGGACTGAAGCTTTCTTT.

The chain has TRBV3-1 and TRBJ1-2; D is possibly TRBD1 (5 bases). Trimming stripped 1 base from V and 6 bases from J, with 9 bases between. Germline V gene lookup returns CDR1 LGHDT and CDR2 YNNKEL (reference sequence). The length of the CDR3 is 13 residues. CDR3 in amino acids: CASSQARGHGYTF. The CDR3, as DNA: TGTGCCAGCAGCCAAGCAAGGGGTCATGGCTACACCTTC.

This clonotype was counted a few times. This sequence joins TRBV11-3 and TRBJ2-3, with D possibly matching TRBD2 (5 bases). The CDR3 totals 14 residues. The V gene lost 6 bases and the J gene lost 6 bases, with 16 bases spanning the gap. Germline V CDR1 and CDR2: SGHNT, YENEEA. The CDR3 region is CASSPTSGSDTQYF. DNA for the CDR3: TGTGCCAGCAGTCCAACCTCGGGGTCGGATACGCAGTATTTT.